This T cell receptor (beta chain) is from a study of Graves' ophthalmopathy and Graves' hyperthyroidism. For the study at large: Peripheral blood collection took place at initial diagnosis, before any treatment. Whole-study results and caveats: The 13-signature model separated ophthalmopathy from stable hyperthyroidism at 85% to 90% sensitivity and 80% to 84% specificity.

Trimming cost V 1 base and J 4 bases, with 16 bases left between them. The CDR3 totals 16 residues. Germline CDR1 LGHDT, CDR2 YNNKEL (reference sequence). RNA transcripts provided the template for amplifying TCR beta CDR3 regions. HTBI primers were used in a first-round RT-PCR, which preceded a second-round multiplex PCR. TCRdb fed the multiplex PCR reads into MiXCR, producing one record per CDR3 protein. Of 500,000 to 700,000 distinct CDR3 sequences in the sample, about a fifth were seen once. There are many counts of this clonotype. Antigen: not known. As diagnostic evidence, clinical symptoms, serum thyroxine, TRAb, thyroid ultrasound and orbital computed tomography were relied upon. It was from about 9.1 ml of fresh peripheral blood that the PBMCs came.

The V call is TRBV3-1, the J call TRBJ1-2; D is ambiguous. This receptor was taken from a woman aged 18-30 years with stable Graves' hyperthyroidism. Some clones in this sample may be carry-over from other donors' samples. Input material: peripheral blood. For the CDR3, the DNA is TGTGCCAGCAGCCAAGCAGGAGAGCGTGGTGGCTATGGCTACACCTTC. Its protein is CASSQAGERGGYGYTF.